In this sample, the clone carrying this TCR beta chain turned up a few times. The sample is drawn from a study of blood T cell repertoires in COVID-19. Study-wide background: Samples taken during acute and convalescent COVID-19 were collected in the United States, Italy and Spain. T cells, B-cell-depleted T cells, or PBMCs provided the cDNA or gDNA that served as material.

Measured with immunoSEQ multiplex PCR; TCRdb has only the in-frame clones, and not every one. The sample has 350,000 to 550,000 clones, roughly nine tenths seen once. Germline V lookup: CDR1 SGHVS, CDR2 FQNEAQ. The CDR3 length is 14 residues. V shed 6 bases, J shed 1 base, and the junction held 4 bases outside the gene matches. The clonotype comes from a woman aged 18-30 years with acute COVID-19. The chain uses TRBV7-8 and TRBJ1-1; 8 nucleotides match TRBD1. Sequenced: PBMCs or T cells enriched from blood (not recorded which). CDR3: CASRTDRGNTEAFF. In DNA form, the CDR3 reads TGTGCCAGCAGGACCGACAGGGGGAACACTGAAGCTTTCTTT.